This TCR beta chain was sequenced for a study of T cell responses to AZD1222 COVID-19 vaccine. Concerning this clone itself: Mismatch with germline at one junction end may stem from a read error.

TCRdb's copy holds only in-frame clones and misses some; the assay was immunoSEQ multiplex PCR. Of about 130,000 clones listed, around 90% are singletons. Germline CDR1 is SSHAT and CDR2 is FNYEAQ (reference sequence). The CDR3 loop spans 15 amino acids. The sequence was collected from an adult in good health. The chain combines TRBV7-7 with TRBJ2-7; 7 bases fit TRBD2. The sample was peripheral blood, taken on day 0 of AZD1222 vaccination. CDR3 region: CASSQTAGESYEQYF. DNA for the CDR3: TGTGCTAGCAGCCAAACGGCGGGAGAGTCCTACGAGCAGTACTTC.